This TCR beta chain comes out of a study of blood T cell repertoires in COVID-19. Trimming removed 8 bases at V and 6 bases at J, with 10 bases between. Germline V CDR1 and CDR2: MDHEN, SYDVKM. The CDR3 runs to 12 residues. This table comes from immunoSEQ multiplex PCR, and its TCRdb copy is limited to in-frame clones, with some not included. The sample lists 540,000 or so clones, roughly 89% occurring once. This TCR came from a woman aged 45-60 years with COVID-19, enrolled during active disease. This rearrangement joins TRBV28 to TRBJ1-4, with D perhaps matching TRBD1 (6 bases). The sample taken for sequencing was peripheral blood. The CDR3 nucleotides read TGTGCCAGCGGAACAGGGTATGAAAAACTGTTTTTT. It yields the protein CASGTGYEKLFF.